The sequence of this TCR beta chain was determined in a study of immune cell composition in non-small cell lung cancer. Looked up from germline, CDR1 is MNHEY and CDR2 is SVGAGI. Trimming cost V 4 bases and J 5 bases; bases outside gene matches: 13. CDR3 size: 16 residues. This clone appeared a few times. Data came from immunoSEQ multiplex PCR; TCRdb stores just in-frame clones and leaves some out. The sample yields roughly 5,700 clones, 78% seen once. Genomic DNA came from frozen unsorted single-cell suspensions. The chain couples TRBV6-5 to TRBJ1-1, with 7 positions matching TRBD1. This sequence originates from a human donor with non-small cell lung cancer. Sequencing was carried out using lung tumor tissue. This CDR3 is CASSFHFNRGRTEAFF. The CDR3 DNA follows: TGTGCCAGCAGTTTCCACTTTAACAGGGGTAGGACTGAAGCTTTCTTT.